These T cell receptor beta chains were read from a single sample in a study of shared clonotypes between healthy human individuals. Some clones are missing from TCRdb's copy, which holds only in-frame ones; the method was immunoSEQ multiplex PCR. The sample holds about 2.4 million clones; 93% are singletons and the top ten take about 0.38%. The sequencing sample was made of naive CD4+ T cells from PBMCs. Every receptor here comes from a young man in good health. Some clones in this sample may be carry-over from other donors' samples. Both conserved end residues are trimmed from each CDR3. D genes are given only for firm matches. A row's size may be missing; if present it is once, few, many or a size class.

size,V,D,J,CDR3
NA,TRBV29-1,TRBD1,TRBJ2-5,SVPPPAGGTGVETQY
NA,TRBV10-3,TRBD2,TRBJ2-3,AISGGLALTDTQY
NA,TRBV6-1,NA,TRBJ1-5,ASSERDWDQPQH
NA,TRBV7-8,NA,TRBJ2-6,ASSLGATDNVLT
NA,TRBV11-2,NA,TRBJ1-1,ASSSPRVGDTEAF
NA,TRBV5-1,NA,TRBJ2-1,ASSLGAGYNEQF
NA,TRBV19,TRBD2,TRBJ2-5,ASNNQGLAGGETQY
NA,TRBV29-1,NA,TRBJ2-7,SVVPFSSYEQY
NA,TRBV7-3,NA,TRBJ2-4,ASSRRQENIQY
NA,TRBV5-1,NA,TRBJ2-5,ASSPSSLAGTPETQY
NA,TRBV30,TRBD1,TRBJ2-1,AWGAGTGGTFSYNEQF
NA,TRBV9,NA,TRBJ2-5,ASSVNLGETQY
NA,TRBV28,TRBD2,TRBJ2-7,ASTPRGTSGSYEQY
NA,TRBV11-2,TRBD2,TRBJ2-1,ASSSRSRGGGRGDEQF
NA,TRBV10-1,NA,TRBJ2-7,ASSASGGPYEQY
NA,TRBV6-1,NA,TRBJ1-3,ASSGTNLGSGNTIY
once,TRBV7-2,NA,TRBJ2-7,ASSFGATYEQY
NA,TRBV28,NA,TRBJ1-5,ASSSSLSNQPQH
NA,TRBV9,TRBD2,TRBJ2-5,ASSAAGTSVETQY
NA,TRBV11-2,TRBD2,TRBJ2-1,ASSRLAGARDNEQF
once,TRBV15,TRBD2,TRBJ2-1,ATSSGLAGASGEQF
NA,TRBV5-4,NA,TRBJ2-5,ASSPGSRSNQETQY
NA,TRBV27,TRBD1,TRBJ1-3,ASGRQGSTGNTIY
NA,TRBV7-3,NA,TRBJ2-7,ASRNSGTISEQY
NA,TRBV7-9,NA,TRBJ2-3,ASSGGYTDTQY
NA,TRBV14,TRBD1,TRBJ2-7,ASSQDTPSDRDPNEQY
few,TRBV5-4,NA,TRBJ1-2,ASSSRQEDGYT
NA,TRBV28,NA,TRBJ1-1,ASSPGLEAF
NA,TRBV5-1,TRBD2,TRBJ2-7,ASSLGLTSGTYEQY
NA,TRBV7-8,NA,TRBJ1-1,ASSKQGRVTEAF
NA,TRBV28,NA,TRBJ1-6,ASSPPGSPSVH
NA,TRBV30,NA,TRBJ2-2,AWSVQVVGELF
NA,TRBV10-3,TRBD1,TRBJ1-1,AISGDRGMNTEAF
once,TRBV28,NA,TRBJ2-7,ASRQSGYEQY
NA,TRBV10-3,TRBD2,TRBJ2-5,AIRGTSGFQETQY
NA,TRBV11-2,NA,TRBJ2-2,ASSKNTRSGELF
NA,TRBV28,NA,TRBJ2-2,ASSYPRPGLNTGELF
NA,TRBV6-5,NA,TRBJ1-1,ASSNTGMVGTEAF
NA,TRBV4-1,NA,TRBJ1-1,ASSALRGGTEAF
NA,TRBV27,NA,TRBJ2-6,ASSSLGAGANVLT
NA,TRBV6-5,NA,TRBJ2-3,ASSYKGIRPTDTQY
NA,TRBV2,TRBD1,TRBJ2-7,ASRDRGFEQY
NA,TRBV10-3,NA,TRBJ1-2,AISELQGST
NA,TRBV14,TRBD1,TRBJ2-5,ASSRDREETQY
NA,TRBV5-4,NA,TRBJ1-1,ASSLDIGRNTEAF
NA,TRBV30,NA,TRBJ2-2,AWSFLAGELF
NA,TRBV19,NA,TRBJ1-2,ASSMGGYGYT
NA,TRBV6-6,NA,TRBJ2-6,ASSGGANVLT
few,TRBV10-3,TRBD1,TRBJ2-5,AISEWTGRETQY